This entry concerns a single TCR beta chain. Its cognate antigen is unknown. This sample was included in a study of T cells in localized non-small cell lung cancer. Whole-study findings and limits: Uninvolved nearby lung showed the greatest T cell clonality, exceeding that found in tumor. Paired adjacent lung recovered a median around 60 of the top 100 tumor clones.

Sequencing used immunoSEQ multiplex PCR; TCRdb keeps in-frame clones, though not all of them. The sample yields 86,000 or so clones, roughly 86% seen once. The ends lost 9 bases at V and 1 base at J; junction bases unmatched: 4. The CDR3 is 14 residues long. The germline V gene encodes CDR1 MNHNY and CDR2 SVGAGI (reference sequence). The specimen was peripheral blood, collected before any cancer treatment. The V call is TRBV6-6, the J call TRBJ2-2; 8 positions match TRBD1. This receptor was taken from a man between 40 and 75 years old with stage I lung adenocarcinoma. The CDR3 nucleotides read TGTGCCAGTTACGACAGGGGGAACACCGGGGAGCTGTTTTTT. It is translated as CASYDRGNTGELFF.